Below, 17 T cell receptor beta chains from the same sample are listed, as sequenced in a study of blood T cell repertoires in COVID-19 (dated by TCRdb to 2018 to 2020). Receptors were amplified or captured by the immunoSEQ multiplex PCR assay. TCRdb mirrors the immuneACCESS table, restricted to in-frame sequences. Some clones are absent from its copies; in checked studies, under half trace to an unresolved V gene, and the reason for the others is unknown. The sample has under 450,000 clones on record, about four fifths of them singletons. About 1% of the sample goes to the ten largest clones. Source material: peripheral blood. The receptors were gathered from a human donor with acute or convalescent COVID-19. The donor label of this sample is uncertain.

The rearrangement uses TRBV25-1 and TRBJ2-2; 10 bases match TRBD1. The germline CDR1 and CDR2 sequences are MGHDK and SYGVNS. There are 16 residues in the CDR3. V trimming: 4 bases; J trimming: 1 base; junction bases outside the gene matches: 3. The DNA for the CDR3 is TGTGCCAGCAGTGGGACAGGGGGGGGGAACACCGGGGAGCTGTTTTTT. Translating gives CASSGTGGGNTGELFF.

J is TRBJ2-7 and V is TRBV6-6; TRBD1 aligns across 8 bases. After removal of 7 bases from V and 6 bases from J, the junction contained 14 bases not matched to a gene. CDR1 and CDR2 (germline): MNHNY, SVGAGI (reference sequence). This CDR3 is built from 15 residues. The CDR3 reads CASTDGTTGAIEQYF. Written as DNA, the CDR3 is TGTGCCAGCACCGACGGGACGACAGGGGCAATCGAGCAGTACTTC.

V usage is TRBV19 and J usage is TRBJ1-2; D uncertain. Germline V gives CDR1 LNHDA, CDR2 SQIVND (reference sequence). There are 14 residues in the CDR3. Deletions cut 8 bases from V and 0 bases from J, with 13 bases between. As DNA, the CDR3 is TGTGCCAGTGCCGACGTGGGAGCTAACTATGGCTACACCTTC. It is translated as CASADVGANYGYTF.

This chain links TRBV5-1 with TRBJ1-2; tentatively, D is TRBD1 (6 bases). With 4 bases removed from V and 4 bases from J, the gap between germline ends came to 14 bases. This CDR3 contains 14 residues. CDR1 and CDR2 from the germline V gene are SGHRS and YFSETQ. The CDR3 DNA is TGCGCCAGCAGCACAAACAGGGAGTCCTATGGCTACACCTTC. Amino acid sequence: CASSTNRESYGYTF.

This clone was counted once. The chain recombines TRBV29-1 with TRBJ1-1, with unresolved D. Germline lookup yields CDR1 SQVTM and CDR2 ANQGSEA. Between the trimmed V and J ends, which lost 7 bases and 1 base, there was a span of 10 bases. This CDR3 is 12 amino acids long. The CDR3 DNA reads TGCAGCGGTTCATACGGGAACACTGAAGCTTTCTTT. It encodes CSGSYGNTEAFF.

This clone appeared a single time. The chain's CDR3 is CASSRQGDDTEAFF. The CDR3 DNA reads TGCGCCAGCAGCCGACAGGGAGATGACACTGAAGCTTTCTTT. The V and J genes are TRBV5-1 and TRBJ1-1, with 7 bases lining up with TRBD1. CDR3 length: 14 amino acids. Germline values: CDR1 SGHRS, CDR2 YFSETQ. Trimming removed 4 bases from V and 3 bases from J; junction bases left unmatched: 6.

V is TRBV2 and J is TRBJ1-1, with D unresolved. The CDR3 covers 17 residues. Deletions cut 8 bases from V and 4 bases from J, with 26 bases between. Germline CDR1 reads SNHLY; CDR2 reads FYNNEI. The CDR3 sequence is CASFNPGAQLRITEAFF. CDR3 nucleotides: TGTGCCAGCTTTAATCCGGGAGCGCAGCTTCGCATCACTGAAGCTTTCTTT.

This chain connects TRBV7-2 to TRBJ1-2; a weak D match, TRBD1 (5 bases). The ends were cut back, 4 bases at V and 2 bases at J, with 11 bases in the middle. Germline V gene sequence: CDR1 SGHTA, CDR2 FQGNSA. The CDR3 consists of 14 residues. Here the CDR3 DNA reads TGTGCCAGCAGCTCCTCACAGGCGAACTATGGCTACACCTTC. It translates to CASSSSQANYGYTF.

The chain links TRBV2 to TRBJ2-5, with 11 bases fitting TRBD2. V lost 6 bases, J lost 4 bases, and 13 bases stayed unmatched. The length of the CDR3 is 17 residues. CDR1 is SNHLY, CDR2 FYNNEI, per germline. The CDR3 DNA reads TGTGCCAGCAGCGGGTTTATAGCGGGAGGGCCGGGAGAGACCCAGTACTTC. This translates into CASSGFIAGGPGETQYF.

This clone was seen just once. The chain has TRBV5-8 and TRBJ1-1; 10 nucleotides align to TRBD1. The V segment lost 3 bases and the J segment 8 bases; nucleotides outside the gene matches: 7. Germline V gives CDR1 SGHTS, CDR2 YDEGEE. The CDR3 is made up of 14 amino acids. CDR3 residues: CASSWAPGQGEAFF. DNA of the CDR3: TGTGCCAGCAGCTGGGCTCCGGGACAGGGGGAAGCTTTCTTT. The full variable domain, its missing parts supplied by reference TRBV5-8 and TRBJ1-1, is EAGVTQSPTHLIKTRGQQATLRCSPISGHTSVYWYQQALGLGLQFLLWYDEGEERNRGNFPPRFSGRQFPNYSSELNVNALELEDSALYLCASSWAPGQGEAFFGQGTRLTVV.

The CDR3 sequence is CASSPGQGALSWEKLFF. CDR3 sequence (DNA): TGCGCCAGCAGTCCGGGACAGGGGGCTTTATCTTGGGAAAAACTGTTTTTT. The rearrangement uses TRBV5-1 and TRBJ1-4, with 12 bases aligning to TRBD1. V shed 5 bases, J shed 8 bases, and the junction held 13 bases outside the gene matches. CDR3 length equals 17 residues. CDR1 and CDR2 (germline): SGHRS, YFSETQ. Full variable domain (remainder filled in from reference TRBV5-1 and TRBJ1-4): KAGVTQTPRYLIKTRGQQVTLSCSPISGHRSVSWYQQTPGQGLQFLFEYFSETQRNKGNFPGRFSGRQFSNSRSEMNVSTLELGDSALYLCASSPGQGALSWEKLFFGSGTQLSVL.

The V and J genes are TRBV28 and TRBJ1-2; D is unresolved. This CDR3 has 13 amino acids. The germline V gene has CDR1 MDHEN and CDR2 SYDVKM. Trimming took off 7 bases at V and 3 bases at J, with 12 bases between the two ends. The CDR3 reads CASKRADYYGYTF. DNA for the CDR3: TGTGCCAGCAAACGGGCGGACTACTATGGCTACACCTTC.

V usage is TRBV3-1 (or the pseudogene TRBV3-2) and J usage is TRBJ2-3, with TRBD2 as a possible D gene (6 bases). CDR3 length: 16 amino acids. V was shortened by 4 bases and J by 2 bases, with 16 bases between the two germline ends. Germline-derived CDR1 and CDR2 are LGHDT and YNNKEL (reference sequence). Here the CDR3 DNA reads TGTGCCAGCAGCCTCGGGGGAGTTCCTTCCACAGATACGCAGTATTTT. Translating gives CASSLGGVPSTDTQYF.

The CDR3 bases are TGTGCCAGTAGTGGGAAGACAGAACTGGGTTCACCCCTCCACTTT. Encoded protein: CASSGKTELGSPLHF. The V and J genes are TRBV19 and TRBJ1-6; D is perhaps TRBD1 (5 bases). The CDR3 totals 15 residues. The germline gives CDR1 LNHDA, CDR2 SQIVND (reference sequence). With 5 bases removed from V and 9 bases from J, the gap between germline ends came to 17 bases. Full variable domain (outside the CDR3, taken from reference TRBV19 and TRBJ1-6): DGGITQSPKYLFRKEGQNVTLSCEQNLNHDAMYWYRQDPGQGLRLIYYSQIVNDFQKGDIAEGYSVSREKKESFPLTVTSAQKNPTAFYLCASSGKTELGSPLHFGNGTRLTVT.

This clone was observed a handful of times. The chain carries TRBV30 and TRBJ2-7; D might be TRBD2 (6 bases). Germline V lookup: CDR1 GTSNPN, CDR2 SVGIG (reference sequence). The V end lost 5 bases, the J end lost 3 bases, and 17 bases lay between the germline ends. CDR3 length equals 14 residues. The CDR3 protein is CAWRRDSENYEQYF. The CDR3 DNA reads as TGTGCCTGGCGCCGGGACTCAGAGAACTACGAGCAGTACTTC.

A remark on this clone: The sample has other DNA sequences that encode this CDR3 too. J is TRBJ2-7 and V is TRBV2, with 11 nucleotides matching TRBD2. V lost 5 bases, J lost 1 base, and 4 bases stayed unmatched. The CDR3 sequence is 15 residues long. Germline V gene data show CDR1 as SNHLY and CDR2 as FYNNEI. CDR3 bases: TGTGCCAGCAGTCTTAGCGGGGGGGCTTCCTACGAGCAGTACTTC. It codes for CASSLSGGASYEQYF.

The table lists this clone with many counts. In DNA form, the CDR3 reads TGTGCCAGCAGTTACCGGGACAACTACGAGCAGTACTTC. Translated: CASSYRDNYEQYF. The V call is TRBV6-2 or TRBV6-3, the J call TRBJ2-7; maybe TRBD1 (6 bases). The CDR3 is made up of 13 amino acids. The V gene lost 2 bases and the J gene lost 3 bases, with 8 bases spanning the gap. Germline assignment: CDR1 MNHEY and CDR2 SVGEGT.